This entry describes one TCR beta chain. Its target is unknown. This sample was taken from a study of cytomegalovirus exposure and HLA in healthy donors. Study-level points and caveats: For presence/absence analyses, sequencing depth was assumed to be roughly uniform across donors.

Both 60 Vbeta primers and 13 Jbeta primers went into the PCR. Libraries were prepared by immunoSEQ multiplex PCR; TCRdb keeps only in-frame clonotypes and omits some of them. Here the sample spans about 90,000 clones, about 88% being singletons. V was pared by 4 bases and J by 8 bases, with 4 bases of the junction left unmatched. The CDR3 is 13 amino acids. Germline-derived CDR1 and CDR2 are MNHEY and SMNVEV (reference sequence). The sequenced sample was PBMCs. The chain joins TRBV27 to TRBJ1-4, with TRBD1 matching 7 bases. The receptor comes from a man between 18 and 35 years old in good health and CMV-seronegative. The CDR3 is CASSSGQPEKLFF. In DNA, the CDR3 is TGTGCCAGCAGTTCGGGACAGCCCGAAAAACTGTTTTTT. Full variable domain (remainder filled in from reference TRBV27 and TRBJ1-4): EAQVTQNPRYLITVTGKKLTVTCSQNMNHEYMSWYRQDPGLGLRQIYYSMNVEVTDKGDVPEGYKVSRKEKRNFPLILESPSPNQTSLYFCASSSGQPEKLFFGSGTQLSVL.